A selection of T cell receptor beta chains follows, all from one sample in a study of regulatory T cells in long-lasting Graves disease. TCRdb fed the multiplex PCR reads into MiXCR, producing one record per CDR3 protein. Of 400,000 to 550,000 distinct CDR3 sequences detected, about 15% appear once; the ten largest clones hold roughly a sixth. The same specimen was also included in a second study, on T cells in Graves' hyperthyroidism and ophthalmopathy.

Source: peripheral blood mononuclear cells (PBMCs), taken at new diagnosis, from a patient treated with antithyroid drugs. The receptors here all came from a woman between 25 and 40 years old with Graves disease. Both conserved end residues are part of each CDR3. A D gene is named only where the DNA matches it firmly. Rows give clone size only sometimes, using once, few, many, or a class for an expanded clone.

TRBV11-3	-	TRBJ2-1	-	14	CASSLDSGIKVQFF	TGTGCCAGCAGCTTAGATAGTGGGATTAAAGTGCAGTTCTTC
TRBV20-1	-	TRBJ2-7	few	14	CSARDVGTTYEQYF	TGCAGTGCTAGAGATGTCGGGACCACCTACGAGCAGTACTTC
TRBV10-3	TRBD1	TRBJ1-5	many	17	CAISESPKTGGNQPQHF	TGTGCCATCAGTGAGTCCCCGAAAACAGGGGGCAATCAGCCCCAGCATTTT
TRBV13	-	TRBJ2-1	-	16	CASSFSPGRSYNEQFF	TGTGCCAGCAGCTTCTCCCCCGGGAGAAGCTACAATGAGCAGTTCTTC
TRBV11-2	TRBD2	TRBJ2-1	many	14	CASSFGGLAVEQFF	TGTGCCAGCAGCTTTGGGGGACTAGCGGTTGAGCAGTTCTTC
TRBV12-3/TRBV12-4	TRBD2	TRBJ2-5	many	14	CASSLDSGRETQYF	TGTGCCAGCAGTTTAGACTCCGGGAGGGAGACCCAGTACTTC
TRBV11-2	-	TRBJ2-1	many	14	CASSSRDLYNEQFF	TGTGCCAGCAGCTCCCGGGACCTGTACAATGAGCAGTTCTTC
TRBV6-4	TRBD2	TRBJ2-2	few	17	CASSDSLAGVNTGELFF	TGTGCCAGCAGTGACTCCCTAGCGGGAGTGAACACCGGGGAGCTGTTTTTT
TRBV2	TRBD2	TRBJ2-1	many	15	CASRGTSGTPNEQFF	TGTGCCAGCAGGGGGACTAGCGGGACCCCCAATGAGCAGTTCTTC
TRBV5-1	TRBD2	TRBJ2-2	many	17	CASSWETSGRNTGELFF	TGCGCCAGCAGCTGGGAGACTAGCGGGAGGAACACCGGGGAGCTGTTTTTT
TRBV4-1	-	TRBJ2-5	many	14	CASSQVGRQETQYF	TGCGCCAGCAGCCAAGTCGGCCGCCAAGAGACCCAGTACTTC
TRBV19	TRBD2	TRBJ2-7	many	19	CASRPGTSRRNMKRYEQYF	TGTGCCAGTCGACCGGGGACTAGCAGACGAAACATGAAGCGCTACGAGCAGTACTTC
TRBV29-1	TRBD1	TRBJ2-7	many	13	CSVEGTGGTEQYF	TGCAGCGTTGAAGGGACAGGGGGCACCGAGCAGTACTTC
TRBV12-3/TRBV12-4	TRBD1	TRBJ1-2	few	13	CASSPGQGDGYTF	TGTGCCAGCAGTCCCGGACAGGGGGATGGCTACACCTTC
TRBV27	-	TRBJ2-7	many	12	CASQAESNEQYF	TGTGCCAGCCAAGCGGAGTCCAACGAGCAGTACTTC
TRBV2	TRBD2	TRBJ2-1	once	14	CATGTSGTGNEQFF	TGTGCCACCGGGACTAGCGGGACTGGGAATGAGCAGTTCTTC
TRBV12-3/TRBV12-4	-	TRBJ2-6	-	18	CASSLIARKYSGANVLTF	TGTGCCAGCAGTTTAATAGCTCGGAAGTACTCTGGGGCCAACGTCCTGACTTTC
TRBV30	-	TRBJ2-1	many	13	CAWSVPPGDEQFF	TGTGCCTGGAGTGTACCTCCGGGGGATGAGCAGTTCTTC
TRBV2	-	TRBJ1-2	many	13	CASSDPGLVGYTF	TGTGCCAGCAGTGACCCTGGGTTAGTCGGCTACACCTTC
TRBV5-1	-	TRBJ2-7	-	15	CASSLDSGSAYEQYF	TGCGCCAGCAGCTTGGATTCGGGGTCCGCCTACGAGCAGTACTTC
TRBV19	TRBD1	TRBJ1-3	once	15	CASSITGGSGNTIYF	TGTGCCAGTAGTATAACAGGGGGCTCTGGAAACACCATATATTTT
TRBV12-3/TRBV12-4	TRBD2	TRBJ2-3	-	15	CASSRGTSSTDTQYF	TGTGCCAGCAGCCGCGGGACTAGCTCCACAGATACGCAGTATTTT
TRBV11-3	-	TRBJ1-1	-	15	CASSPRPPDNTEAFF	TGTGCCAGCAGCCCCCGGCCCCCAGATAACACTGAAGCTTTCTTT
TRBV20-1	-	TRBJ2-1	many	13	CSARGLKTRRQFF	TGCAGTGCCCGAGGACTCAAGACCCGTCGGCAGTTCTTC
TRBV7-8	-	TRBJ1-2	many	14	CASSSGGGLYGYTF	TGTGCCAGCAGCTCCGGTGGGGGACTCTATGGCTACACCTTC
TRBV27	TRBD1	TRBJ1-2	many	19	CASSPWRTTGTAYGYGYTF	TGTGCCAGCAGTCCTTGGCGTACTACCGGGACAGCGTACGGCTATGGCTACACCTTC
TRBV6-1	-	TRBJ1-2	-	11	CATSGAQGYTF	TGTGCCACCTCAGGGGCGCAGGGCTACACCTTC
TRBV29-1	TRBD1	TRBJ1-1	many	13	CSAVTDREGSAFF	TGCAGCGCCGTCACAGACAGGGAAGGATCCGCTTTCTTT
TRBV2	-	TRBJ2-7	few	13	CASSALLQGEQYF	TGTGCCAGCAGCGCCCTCCTACAAGGGGAGCAGTACTTC
TRBV27	TRBD1	TRBJ2-3	many	17	CASSFSSRTGLTDTQYF	TGTGCCAGCAGTTTCTCGAGCAGGACAGGGCTCACAGATACGCAGTATTTT
TRBV29-1	-	TRBJ1-5	many	13	CSVADLSNQPQHF	TGCAGCGTCGCTGACCTTAGCAATCAGCCCCAGCATTTT
TRBV20-1	TRBD2	TRBJ2-2	few	18	CSASSGTSGSVGTGELFF	TGCAGTGCTAGCTCCGGGACTAGCGGGTCGGTAGGGACCGGGGAGCTGTTTTTT
TRBV3-1	TRBD1	TRBJ2-7	many	16	CASSQGDRQNPYEQYF	TGTGCCAGCAGCCAAGGGGACAGGCAAAACCCCTACGAGCAGTACTTC
TRBV11-1	-	TRBJ2-1	many	13	CASSLDAGNEQFF	TGTGCCAGCAGCTTAGATGCCGGTAATGAGCAGTTCTTC
TRBV7-8	-	TRBJ2-2	many	11	CAFRGPGELFF	TGTGCCTTCAGGGGTCCCGGGGAGCTGTTTTTT
TRBV27	-	TRBJ2-5	many	16	CASSSPRGPVPETQYF	TGTGCCAGCAGTTCCCCGAGAGGGCCGGTTCCAGAGACCCAGTACTTC
TRBV7-9	TRBD1	TRBJ2-2	-	16	CASSLAPGQLTGELFF	TGTGCCAGCAGCTTAGCGCCGGGACAGCTCACCGGGGAGCTGTTTTTT
TRBV15	TRBD1	TRBJ1-3	few	17	CATVRAGGKSSGNTIYF	TGTGCCACCGTCAGGGCAGGGGGCAAGAGCTCTGGAAACACCATATATTTT
TRBV15	TRBD2	TRBJ2-7	few	15	CATSGRGGGSYEQYF	TGTGCCACCAGCGGCCGCGGGGGGGGCTCCTACGAGCAGTACTTC
TRBV11-2	-	TRBJ2-5	many	15	CASSPSLEAQETQYF	TGTGCCAGCAGCCCCTCGCTCGAAGCTCAAGAGACCCAGTACTTC
TRBV27	TRBD1	TRBJ1-6	many	17	CASSYRQGSSYNSPLHF	TGTGCCAGCAGTTACCGACAGGGGAGCTCCTATAATTCACCCCTCCACTTT
TRBV7-9	-	TRBJ2-5	-	15	CASSLAGTARETQYF	TGTGCCAGCAGCTTAGCAGGGACCGCACGGGAGACCCAGTACTTC
TRBV6-4	TRBD2	TRBJ2-3	few	19	CASSDPYGLAGTSTDTQYF	TGTGCCAGCAGTGACCCCTACGGACTAGCGGGAACTAGCACAGATACGCAGTATTTT
TRBV6-5	TRBD1	TRBJ2-7	few	15	CASSSAGTGSYEQYF	TGTGCCAGCAGTTCCGCCGGGACAGGCTCCTACGAGCAGTACTTC
TRBV6-4	-	TRBJ2-4	few	14	CASSVLDGGNIQYF	TGTGCCAGCAGTGTCTTGGATGGGGGAAACATTCAGTACTTC
TRBV9	-	TRBJ2-1	few	17	CASSVGIGGQGDGEQFF	TGTGCCAGCAGCGTAGGCATCGGGGGGCAGGGGGACGGTGAGCAGTTCTTC
TRBV7-9	-	TRBJ1-1	few	13	CASSRPLGTEAFF	TGTGCCAGCAGCCGACCCCTAGGGACTGAAGCTTTCTTT
TRBV6-2/TRBV6-3	TRBD2	TRBJ2-3	-	19	CASSPYGLAGGGDTDTQYF	TGTGCCAGCAGTCCTTATGGACTAGCGGGGGGAGGGGACACAGATACGCAGTATTTT
TRBV5-1	-	TRBJ2-5	many	13	CASSWNAAETQYF	TGCGCCAGCAGCTGGAACGCGGCCGAGACCCAGTACTTC
TRBV25-1	-	TRBJ1-1	many	17	CASSAWGAPAIGAEAFF	TGTGCCAGCAGTGCCTGGGGAGCACCCGCAATTGGGGCTGAAGCTTTCTTT
TRBV3-1	TRBD2	TRBJ2-1	-	19	CASSQVLAGGPLGIGEQFF	TGTGCCAGCAGCCAAGTTCTAGCGGGAGGGCCGCTGGGTATAGGTGAGCAGTTCTTC
TRBV5-1	TRBD2	TRBJ2-1	few	15	CASKPTSGTINEQFF	TGCGCCAGCAAACCGACTAGCGGGACCATCAATGAGCAGTTCTTC